This T cell receptor beta chain stems from a study of blood T cell repertoires in COVID-19 (dated by TCRdb to 2020 to 2022). For the wider study: Samples from collaborators originated in the United States, Italy and Spain and spanned both the acute and convalescent phases of COVID-19. Sample metadata almost always included a de-identified subject ID, COVID-19 status, age in years and sex. A freely available public database, intended as a resource for researchers studying the immune response to SARS-CoV-2, is where the repertoires were released. The samples were drawn from two sources: the first 160 participants of the ongoing ImmuneRACE study, and 1,000 to 1,500 subjects contributed by 6 global collaborators. HLA class I and class II types, where available, came from metadata supplied by the sample provider rather than from assay-based typing. The prospective study material was composed of cDNA or gDNA derived from T cells, B-cell-depleted T cells, or PBMCs. The dataset comprised deeply sampled blood TCRbeta repertoires from subjects exposed to, actively infected with, or recovered from COVID-19.

The germline V gene (reference sequence) supplies CDR1 LNHDA and CDR2 SQIVND. From the cysteine up to the phenylalanine, the CDR3 has a length of 14 residues. Only CDR3 DNA remains: 42 bases, in frame from the first base. At one collaborating source in Seattle, patients were enrolled during active infection and were followed longitudinally through the course of disease. Each collaborating institution followed its own protocols to collect whole blood in K2EDTA tubes. For TCRbeta analysis, collaborators shipped samples in one of three forms: frozen whole blood, isolated PBMCs, or DNA extracted from either of those sample types. The full study reports these points: Clinical and demographic metadata were provided uncurated, with the amount varying by source and participant.

TCRbeta CDR3 regions were amplified from genomic DNA using the immunoSEQ Assay, a bias-controlled multiplex PCR. The original pipeline was this. The number of nucleated cells in each sample was estimated from the amplification of reference gene primers within the assay. To quantify the absolute abundance of each unique TCRbeta CDR3 rearrangement, sequence reads were collapsed and filtered. For each sample, productive Simpson clonality was calculated as the square root of Simpson's diversity index over productive rearrangements. This immuneACCESS table, as held by TCRdb, lists in-frame sequences with V and J called but not all clones. Of the missing ones, under half trace to an unresolved V gene in checked studies; the others have no known cause. V and J calls and clone size are those listed in that table; D and trimming were worked out from the DNA. The sample profile shows approximately 390,000 clones; around 87% of them were found once. About 2.5% of the sample is taken by the ten largest.

Comments on this clone: Its antigen remains unidentified. The germline gene is not matched at one end of the junction; a read error may be the cause.

Sequencing was carried out using peripheral blood. This receptor was obtained from a woman aged 55 to 70 with COVID-19, enrolled during active disease. The chain is assembled from TRBV19 and TRBJ1-4, with 9 bases in between that match TRBD1. The DNA is as follows: TGTGCCAGTAAGGGGACAGGGTATAATGGAAAACTGTTTTTT. Its protein product is CASKGTGYNGKLFF. The variable domain in full, with residues beyond the CDR3 obtained from the reference TRBV19 and TRBJ1-4 genes, is DGGITQSPKYLFRKEGQNVTLSCEQNLNHDAMYWYRQDPGQGLRLIYYSQIVNDFQKGDIAEGYSVSREKKESFPLTVTSAQKNPTAFYLCASKGTGYNGKLFFGSGTQLSVL.